This T cell receptor (beta chain) was captured in a study of blood T cell repertoires in COVID-19. Study-wide background: Donors in the United States, Italy and Spain gave samples during acute or convalescent COVID-19. In each case, the material was cDNA or gDNA derived from T cells, B-cell-depleted T cells, or PBMCs.

How the authors handled the data: Amplification of reference gene primers provided the estimated nucleated cell counts. The repertoire was sequenced with immunoSEQ multiplex PCR; TCRdb's copy has only in-frame clones and lacks some. V and J calls and clone size come straight from that table; D and trimming were deduced from the DNA. The data hold roughly 97,000 clones, with roughly 90% observed a single time. Trimming removed 2 bases at V and 1 base at J, with 26 bases between. The CDR3 totals 20 residues. Germline CDR1 is LGHDT and CDR2 is YNNKEL (reference sequence). This clonotype was sampled from a human donor in a cohort sampled during active COVID-19. Sequenced: peripheral blood. The gene calls are TRBV3-1 (or the pseudogene TRBV3-2) and TRBJ2-5; D might be TRBD2 (7 bases). The CDR3 is CASSQRVGGALSIGQETQYF. The CDR3 nucleotides are TGTGCCAGCAGCCAACGAGTAGGGGGGGCCCTCTCAATAGGCCAAGAGACCCAGTACTTC.